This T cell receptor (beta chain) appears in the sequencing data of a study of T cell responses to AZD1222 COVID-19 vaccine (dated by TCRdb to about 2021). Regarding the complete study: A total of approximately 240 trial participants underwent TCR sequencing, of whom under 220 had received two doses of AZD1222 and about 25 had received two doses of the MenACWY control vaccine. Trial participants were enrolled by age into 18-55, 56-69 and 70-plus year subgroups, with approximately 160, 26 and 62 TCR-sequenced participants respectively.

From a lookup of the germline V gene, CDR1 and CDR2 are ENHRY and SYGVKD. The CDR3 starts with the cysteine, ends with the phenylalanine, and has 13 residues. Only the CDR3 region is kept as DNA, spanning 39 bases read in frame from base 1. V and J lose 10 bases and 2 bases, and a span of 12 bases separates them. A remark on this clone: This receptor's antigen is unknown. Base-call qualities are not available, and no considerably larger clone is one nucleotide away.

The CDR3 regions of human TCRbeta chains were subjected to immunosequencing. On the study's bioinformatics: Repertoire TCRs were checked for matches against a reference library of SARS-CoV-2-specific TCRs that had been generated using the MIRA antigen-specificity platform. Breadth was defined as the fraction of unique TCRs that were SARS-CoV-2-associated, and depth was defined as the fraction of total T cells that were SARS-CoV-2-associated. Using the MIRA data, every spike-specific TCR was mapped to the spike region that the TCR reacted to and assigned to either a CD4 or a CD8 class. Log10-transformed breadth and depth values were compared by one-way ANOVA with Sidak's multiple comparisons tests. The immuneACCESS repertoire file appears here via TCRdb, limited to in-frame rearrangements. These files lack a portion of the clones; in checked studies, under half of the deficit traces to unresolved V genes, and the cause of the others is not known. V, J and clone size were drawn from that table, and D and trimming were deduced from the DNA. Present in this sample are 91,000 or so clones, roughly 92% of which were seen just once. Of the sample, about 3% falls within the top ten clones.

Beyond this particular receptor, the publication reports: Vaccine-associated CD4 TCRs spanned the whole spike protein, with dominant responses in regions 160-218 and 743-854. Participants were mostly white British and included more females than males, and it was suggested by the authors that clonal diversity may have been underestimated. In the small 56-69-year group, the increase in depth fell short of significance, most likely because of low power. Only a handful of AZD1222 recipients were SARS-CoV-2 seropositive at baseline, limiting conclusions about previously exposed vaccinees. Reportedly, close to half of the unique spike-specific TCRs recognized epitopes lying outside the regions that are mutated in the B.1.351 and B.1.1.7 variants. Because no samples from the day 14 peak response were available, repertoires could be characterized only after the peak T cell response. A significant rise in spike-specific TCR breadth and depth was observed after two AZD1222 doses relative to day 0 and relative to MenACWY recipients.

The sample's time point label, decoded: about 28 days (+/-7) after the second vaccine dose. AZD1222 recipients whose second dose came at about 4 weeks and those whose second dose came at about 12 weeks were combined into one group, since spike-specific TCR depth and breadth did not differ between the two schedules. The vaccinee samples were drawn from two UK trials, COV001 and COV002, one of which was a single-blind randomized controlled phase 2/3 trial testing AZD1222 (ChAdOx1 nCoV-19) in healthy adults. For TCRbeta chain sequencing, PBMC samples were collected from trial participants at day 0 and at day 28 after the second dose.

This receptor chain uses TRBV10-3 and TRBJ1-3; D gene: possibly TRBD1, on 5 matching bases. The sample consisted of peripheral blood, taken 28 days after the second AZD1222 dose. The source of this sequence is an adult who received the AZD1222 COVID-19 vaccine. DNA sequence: TGTGCCACCACCCACAGGCCTGGAAACACCATATATTTT. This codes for CATTHRPGNTIYF.